The 30 T cell receptor beta chains given below trace back to one sample, sequenced in a study of T cells expressing NK-cell markers. From its re-call of the 5' RACE reads, TCRdb lists each CDR3 protein once, without DNA. The repertoire table contains 400,000 to 450,000 distinct CDR3 sequences. What was sequenced was blood T cells: a sorted CD56 or NKG2C T cell subset, CD4+ or CD8+ T cells, or bulk PBMC T cells (not recorded which). These receptors were collected from a woman aged 18 to 75 in good health.

The chain joins TRBV7-2 to TRBJ2-2. CDR1 SGHTA and CDR2 FQGNSA come from the germline V gene. The CDR3 is 12 residues long. The CDR3: CASSFGFGELFF.

V usage is TRBV7-9 and J usage is TRBJ2-2. The CDR3 covers 14 residues. Germline V gene sequence: CDR1 SEHNR, CDR2 FQNEAQ (reference sequence). The CDR3 here is CASSFVTNTGELFF.

The rearrangement uses TRBV20-1 and TRBJ2-3. The germline V gene has CDR1 DFQATT and CDR2 SNEGSKA (reference sequence). This CDR3 is 15 amino acids long. The CDR3 region is CSARDLRDRTDTQYF.

The CDR3 region is CASSIVSGNQPQHF. V is TRBV19 and J is TRBJ1-5; absent DNA, TCRdb's TRBD1 call cannot be checked. The germline V gene has CDR1 LNHDA and CDR2 SQIVND (reference sequence). The CDR3 has 14 residues. Full variable domain (rest looked up from reference TRBV19 and TRBJ1-5): DGGITQSPKYLFRKEGQNVTLSCEQNLNHDAMYWYRQDPGQGLRLIYYSQIVNDFQKGDIAEGYSVSREKKESFPLTVTSAQKNPTAFYLCASSIVSGNQPQHFGDGTRLSIL.

The chain employs TRBV18 and TRBJ2-3; TCRdb names TRBD2, which stays unverified in the absence of DNA. CDR3 length: 17 amino acids. CDR1 and CDR2 (germline): KGHSH, LQKENI. CDR3 sequence reads: CASSPRTSGSSTDTQYF.

This rearrangement joins TRBV7-2 to TRBJ1-2; TCRdb selects TRBD1, and the lack of DNA leaves this call unchecked. The length of the CDR3 is 15 residues. Germline V gene lookup returns CDR1 SGHTA and CDR2 FQGNSA. The CDR3 sequence: CASSSRDSHPYGYTF.

J is TRBJ2-2 and V is TRBV5-1. Germline CDR1 reads SGHRS; CDR2 reads YFSETQ. The CDR3 has 14 amino acids. This CDR3 reads CASSLRTNTGELFF. Full variable domain (outside the CDR3, taken from reference TRBV5-1 and TRBJ2-2): KAGVTQTPRYLIKTRGQQVTLSCSPISGHRSVSWYQQTPGQGLQFLFEYFSETQRNKGNFPGRFSGRQFSNSRSEMNVSTLELGDSALYLCASSLRTNTGELFFGEGSRLTVL.

The chain links TRBV29-1 to TRBJ2-5; the TCRdb call, TRBD2, lacks DNA for checking. CDR1 is SQVTM and CDR2 is ANQGSEA in the germline V gene. The CDR3 covers 12 residues. CDR3 region: CSVGREGETQYF.

J is TRBJ1-1 and V is TRBV5-1; without DNA, the TCRdb call of TRBD1 cannot be checked. The CDR3 totals 13 residues. CDR1 and CDR2 (germline): SGHRS, YFSETQ. The CDR3 sequence: CASSETGNTEAFF.

The chain uses TRBV6-1 and TRBJ1-6; with no DNA, the TCRdb D assignment of TRBD1 cannot be verified. The CDR3 is 16 amino acids. Looked up from germline, CDR1 is MNHNS and CDR2 is SASEGT. CDR3 loop: CASSLRTGSYNSPLHF.

The V and J genes are TRBV4-3 and TRBJ2-2; TCRdb reports TRBD1, a call that lacks DNA to check it against. Germline V gene lookup returns CDR1 LGHNA and CDR2 YSLEER. This CDR3 has 17 amino acids. The CDR3 region is CASSQDEHRGNTGELFF.

The rearrangement uses TRBV27 and TRBJ2-2; TCRdb's D gene call, TRBD1, goes unchecked for lack of DNA. Germline V gene lookup returns CDR1 MNHEY and CDR2 SMNVEV (reference sequence). There are 16 residues in the CDR3. The CDR3: CASSFDPQGRYGELFF.

This chain joins TRBV28 and TRBJ2-7; TCRdb picks TRBD1, but there is no DNA to check that call. Per germline, CDR1 MDHEN and CDR2 SYDVKM. The CDR3 runs 14 residues. CDR3 sequence reads: CASSSTGSSYEQYF.

The chain combines TRBV11-2 with TRBJ1-1. CDR1 and CDR2 (germline): SGHAT, FQNNGV. This CDR3 is built from 14 residues. The CDR3 loop is CASSLRNKNTEAFF.

The chain carries TRBV5-1 and TRBJ1-3; the TCRdb call, TRBD1, lacks DNA for checking. This CDR3 spans 20 amino acids. Germline V CDR1 and CDR2: SGHRS, YFSETQ. This CDR3 is CASSPVNRDRGPVGGNTIYF.

The chain carries TRBV11-2 and TRBJ1-2. CDR3 length: 14 residues. Germline V lookup: CDR1 SGHAT, CDR2 FQNNGV. Here the CDR3 reads CASSTGEYRNLNTF.

The J gene is TRBJ2-7, the V gene TRBV7-2; no DNA is available, so the TRBD2 call from TCRdb remains unchecked. Per the germline V gene, CDR1 is SGHTA and CDR2 is FQGNSA. This CDR3 has 14 residues. The CDR3 protein is CASSLVTSAYEQYF.

This rearrangement joins TRBV4-2 to TRBJ2-1; TCRdb designates TRBD2, a call that cannot be tested without DNA. The germline gives CDR1 LGHNA, CDR2 YNFKEQ. This CDR3 comprises 17 residues. The CDR3 sequence: CASSQEGTFGRRREQFF.

The genes are TRBV29-1 and TRBJ1-2. This CDR3 spans 12 amino acids. In germline, CDR1 is SQVTM, CDR2 ANQGSEA. The CDR3: CSVEGLPYGYTF.

The chain joins TRBV29-1 to TRBJ2-4. CDR1 is SQVTM, CDR2 ANQGSEA, per germline. CDR3 length: 13 residues. CDR3 residues: CSFAVSAKNIQYF.

The chain recombines TRBV30 with TRBJ1-1; the TCRdb call, TRBD1, lacks DNA for checking. Germline-derived CDR1 and CDR2 are GTSNPN and SVGIG (reference sequence). The CDR3 is made up of 13 amino acids. CDR3 protein: CAGDRGSNTEAFF.

The chain employs TRBV7-2 and TRBJ2-5; TCRdb returns TRBD1, unconfirmable since there is no DNA. Per germline, CDR1 SGHTA and CDR2 FQGNSA. The CDR3 totals 15 residues. CDR3 in amino acids: CASSLARTGQETQYF.

The gene calls are TRBV11-2 and TRBJ2-5. Germline-derived CDR1 and CDR2 are SGHAT and FQNNGV. There are 12 residues in the CDR3. CDR3 loop: CASSRNSETQYF.

The chain links TRBV6-1 to TRBJ2-1; TCRdb returns TRBD2, unconfirmable since there is no DNA. Germline loops: CDR1 MNHNS, CDR2 SASEGT. CDR3 length: 15 amino acids. The CDR3: CASTWGAGGNNEQFF.

The V and J genes are TRBV6-1 and TRBJ1-1; TCRdb names TRBD1, which stays unverified in the absence of DNA. The CDR3 length is 14 residues. Germline V gene lookup returns CDR1 MNHNS and CDR2 SASEGT. CDR3 sequence reads: CATRPDRWNTEAFF.

The rearrangement links TRBV7-2 to TRBJ2-1. The CDR3 has 15 residues. The germline V gene encodes CDR1 SGHTA and CDR2 FQGNSA. This chain's CDR3 is CASSLGSRSYNEQFF.

V is TRBV5-1 and J is TRBJ1-1. Germline-derived CDR1 and CDR2 are SGHRS and YFSETQ. The CDR3 is 15 amino acids. The CDR3 is CASSFSSRGNTEAFF.

The chain joins TRBV5-6 to TRBJ2-1; no DNA is available, so the TRBD1 call from TCRdb remains unchecked. Looked up from germline, CDR1 is SGHDT and CDR2 is YYEEEE. The CDR3 is 17 amino acids. The CDR3: CASSLGGAEGLYNEQFF. The full variable domain, rest sourced from reference TRBV5-6 and TRBJ2-1, is DAGVTQSPTHLIKTRGQQVTLRCSPKSGHDTVSWYQQALGQGPQFIFQYYEEEERQRGNFPDRFSGHQFPNYSSELNVNALLLGDSALYLCASSLGGAEGLYNEQFFGPGTRLTVL.

This sequence joins TRBV5-6 and TRBJ1-5; TCRdb proposes TRBD1, but this gene call is untestable without DNA. The germline CDR1 and CDR2 sequences are SGHDT and YYEEEE. This CDR3 spans 13 amino acids. CDR3 loop: CASSLSGDGTQHF.

The chain couples TRBV11-2 to TRBJ1-2; checking the TCRdb D call of TRBD1 is not possible without DNA. The CDR3 has 13 residues. Germline V gene data show CDR1 as SGHAT and CDR2 as FQNNGV. The CDR3: CASSLAPDRGATF.